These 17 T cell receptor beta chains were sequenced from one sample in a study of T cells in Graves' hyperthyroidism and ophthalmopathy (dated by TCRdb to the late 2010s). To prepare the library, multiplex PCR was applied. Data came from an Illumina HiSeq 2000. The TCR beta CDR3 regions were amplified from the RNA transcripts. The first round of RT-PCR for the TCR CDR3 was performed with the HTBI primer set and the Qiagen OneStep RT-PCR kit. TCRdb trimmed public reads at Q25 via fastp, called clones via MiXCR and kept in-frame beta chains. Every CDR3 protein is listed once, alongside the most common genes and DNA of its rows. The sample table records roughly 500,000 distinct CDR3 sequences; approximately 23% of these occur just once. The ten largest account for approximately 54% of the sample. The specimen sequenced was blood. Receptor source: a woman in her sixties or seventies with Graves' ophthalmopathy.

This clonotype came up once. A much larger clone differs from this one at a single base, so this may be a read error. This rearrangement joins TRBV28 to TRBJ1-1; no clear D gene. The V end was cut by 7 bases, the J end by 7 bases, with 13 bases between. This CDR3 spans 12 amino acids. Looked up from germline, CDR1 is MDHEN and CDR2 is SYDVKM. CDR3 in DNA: TGTGCCAGCACCCTGGGAGCAGGTGAAGCTTTCTTT. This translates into CASTLGAGEAFF.

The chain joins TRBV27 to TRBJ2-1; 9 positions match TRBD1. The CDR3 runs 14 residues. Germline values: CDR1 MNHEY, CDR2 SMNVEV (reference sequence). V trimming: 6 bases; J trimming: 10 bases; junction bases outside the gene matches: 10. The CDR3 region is CASRDRGPSWEQFF. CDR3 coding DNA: TGTGCCAGCAGGGACAGGGGTCCCTCCTGGGAGCAGTTCTTC.

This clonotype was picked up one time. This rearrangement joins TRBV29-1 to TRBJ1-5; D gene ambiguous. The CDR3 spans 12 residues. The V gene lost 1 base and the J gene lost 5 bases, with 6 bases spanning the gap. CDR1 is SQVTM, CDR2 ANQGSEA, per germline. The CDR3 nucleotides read TGCAGCGTTGAAGGGGTGGATCAGCCCCAGCATTTT. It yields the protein CSVEGVDQPQHF.

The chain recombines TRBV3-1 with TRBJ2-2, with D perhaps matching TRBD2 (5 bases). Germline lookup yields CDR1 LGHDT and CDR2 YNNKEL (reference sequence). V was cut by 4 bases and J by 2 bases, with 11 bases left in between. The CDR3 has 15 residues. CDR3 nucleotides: TGTGCCAGCAGCCCGAGGGCCCTCAACACCGGGGAGCTGTTTTTT. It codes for CASSPRALNTGELFF.

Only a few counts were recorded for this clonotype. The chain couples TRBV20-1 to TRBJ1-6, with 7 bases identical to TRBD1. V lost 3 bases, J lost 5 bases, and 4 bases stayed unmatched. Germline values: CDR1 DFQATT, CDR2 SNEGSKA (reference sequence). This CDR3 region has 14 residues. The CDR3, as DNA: TGCAGTGCTAGCCCCGGGACAGATAATTCACCCCTCCACTTT. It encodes CSASPGTDNSPLHF.

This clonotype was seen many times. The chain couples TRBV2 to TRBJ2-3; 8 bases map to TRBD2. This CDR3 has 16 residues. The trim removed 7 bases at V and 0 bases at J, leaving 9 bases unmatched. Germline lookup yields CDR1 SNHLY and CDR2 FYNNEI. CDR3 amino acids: CASKRELVMSTDTQYF. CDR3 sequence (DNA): TGTGCCAGCAAGCGGGAGCTTGTGATGAGCACAGATACGCAGTATTTT.

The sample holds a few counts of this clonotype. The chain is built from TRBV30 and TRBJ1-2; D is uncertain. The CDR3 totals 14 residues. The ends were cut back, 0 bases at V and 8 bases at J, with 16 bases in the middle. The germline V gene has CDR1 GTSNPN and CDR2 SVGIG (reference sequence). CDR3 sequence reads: CAWSVLRGVGGYTF. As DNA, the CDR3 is TGTGCCTGGAGTGTACTCCGGGGAGTAGGGGGCTACACCTTC.

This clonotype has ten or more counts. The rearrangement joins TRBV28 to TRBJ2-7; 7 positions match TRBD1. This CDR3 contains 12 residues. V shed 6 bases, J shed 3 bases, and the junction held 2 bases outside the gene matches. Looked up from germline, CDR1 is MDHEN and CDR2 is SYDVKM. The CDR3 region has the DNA TGTGCCAGCAGCCGGGACAGCTACGAGCAGTACTTC. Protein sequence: CASSRDSYEQYF.

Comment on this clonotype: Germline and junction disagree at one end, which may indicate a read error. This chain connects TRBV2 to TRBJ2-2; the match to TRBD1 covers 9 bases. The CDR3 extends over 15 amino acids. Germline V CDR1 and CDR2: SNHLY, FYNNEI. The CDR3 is CATPGGQGGTEELFF. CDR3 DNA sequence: TGTGCCACCCCCGGGGGACAGGGTGGAACCGAGGAGCTGTTTTTT.

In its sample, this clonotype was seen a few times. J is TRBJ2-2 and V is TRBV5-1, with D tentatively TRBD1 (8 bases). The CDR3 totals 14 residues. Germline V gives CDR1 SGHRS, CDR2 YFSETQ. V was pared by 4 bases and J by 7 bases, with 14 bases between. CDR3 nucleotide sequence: TGCGCCAGCAGCCAGGACAGGGAGGGCGGGGAGCTGTTTTTT. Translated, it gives CASSQDREGGELFF.

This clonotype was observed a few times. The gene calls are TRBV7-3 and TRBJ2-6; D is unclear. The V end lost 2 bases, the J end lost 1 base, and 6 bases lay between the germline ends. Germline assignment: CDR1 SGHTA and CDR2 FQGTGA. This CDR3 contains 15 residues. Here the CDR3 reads CASSLEASGANVLTF. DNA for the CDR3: TGTGCCAGCAGCTTAGAAGCGTCTGGGGCCAACGTCCTGACTTTC. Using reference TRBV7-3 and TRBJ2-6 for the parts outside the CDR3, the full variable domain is GAGVSQTPSNKVTEKGKYVELRCDPISGHTALYWYRQSLGQGPEFLIYFQGTGAADDSGLPNDRFFAVRPEGSVSTLKIQRTERGDSAVYLCASSLEASGANVLTFGAGSRLTVL.

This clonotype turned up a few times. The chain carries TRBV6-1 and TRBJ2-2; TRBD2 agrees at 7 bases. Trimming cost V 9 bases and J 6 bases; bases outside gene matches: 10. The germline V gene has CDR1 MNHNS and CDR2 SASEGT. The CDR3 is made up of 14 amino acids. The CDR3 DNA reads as TGTGCCAGGACCGGGCGGGAGAGAGCCGGGGAGCTGTTTTTT. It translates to CARTGRERAGELFF.

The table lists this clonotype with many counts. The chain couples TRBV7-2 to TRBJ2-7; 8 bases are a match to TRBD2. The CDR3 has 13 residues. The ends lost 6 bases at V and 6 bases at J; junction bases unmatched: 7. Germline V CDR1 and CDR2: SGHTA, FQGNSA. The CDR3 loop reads CASRGSGSSEQYF. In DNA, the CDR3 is TGTGCCAGCAGAGGAAGCGGGAGCTCCGAGCAGTACTTC.

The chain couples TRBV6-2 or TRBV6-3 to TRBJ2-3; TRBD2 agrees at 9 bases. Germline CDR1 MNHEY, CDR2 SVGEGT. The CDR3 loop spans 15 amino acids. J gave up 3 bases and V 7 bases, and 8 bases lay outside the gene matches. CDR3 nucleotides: TGTGCCAGCACTCGTAGCGGGAGTCGTACAGATACGCAGTATTTT. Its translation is CASTRSGSRTDTQYF.

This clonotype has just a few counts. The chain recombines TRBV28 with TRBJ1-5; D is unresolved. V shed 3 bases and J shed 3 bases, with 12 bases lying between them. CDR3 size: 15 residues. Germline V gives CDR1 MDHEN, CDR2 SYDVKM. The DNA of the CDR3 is TGTGCCAGCAGTTTCCACAGCTCATCCAATCAGCCCCAGCATTTT. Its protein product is CASSFHSSSNQPQHF.

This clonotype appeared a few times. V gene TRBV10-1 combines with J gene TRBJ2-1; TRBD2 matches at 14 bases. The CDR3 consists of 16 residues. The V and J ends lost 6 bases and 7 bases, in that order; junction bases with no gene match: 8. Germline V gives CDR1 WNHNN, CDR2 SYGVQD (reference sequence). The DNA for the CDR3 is TGCGCCAGCAGAACCGGGACTAGCGGGAGCGGTAATGAGCAGTTCTTC. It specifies CASRTGTSGSGNEQFF.

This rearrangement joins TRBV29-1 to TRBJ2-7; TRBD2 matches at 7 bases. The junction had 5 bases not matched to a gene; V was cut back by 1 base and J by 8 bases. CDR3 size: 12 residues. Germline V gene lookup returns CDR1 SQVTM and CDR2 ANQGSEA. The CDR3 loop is CSVEGLAKKQYF. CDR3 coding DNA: TGCAGCGTTGAAGGACTAGCCAAAAAGCAGTACTTC.